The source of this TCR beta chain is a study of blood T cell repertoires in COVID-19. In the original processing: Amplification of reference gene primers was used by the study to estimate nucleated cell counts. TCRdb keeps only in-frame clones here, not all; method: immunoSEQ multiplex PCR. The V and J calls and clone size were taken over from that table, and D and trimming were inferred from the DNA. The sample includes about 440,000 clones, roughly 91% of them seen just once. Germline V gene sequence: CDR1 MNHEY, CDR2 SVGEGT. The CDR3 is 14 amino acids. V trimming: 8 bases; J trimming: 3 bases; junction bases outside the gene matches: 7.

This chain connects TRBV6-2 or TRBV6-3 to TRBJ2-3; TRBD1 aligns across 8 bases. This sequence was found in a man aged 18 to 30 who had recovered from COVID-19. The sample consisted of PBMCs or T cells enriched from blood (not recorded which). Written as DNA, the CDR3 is TGTGCCAGCGGTTGGACAGGGAGAACAGATACGCAGTATTTT. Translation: CASGWTGRTDTQYF.